This TCR beta chain is from a study of T cell repertoires in ileal Crohn's disease. In the study overall: Postoperative therapy was given to about half: about ten thiopurines, some 18 anti-TNF agents.

To note about this clone: What it binds is unknown.

General observations from the study: All patients with clonality above 26.8% had endoscopic recurrence.

Germline-derived CDR1 and CDR2 are MGHRA and YSYEKL. V was clipped by 3 bases and J by 9 bases, with 21 bases between them. This CDR3 has 17 amino acids. Repertoires were generated with immunoSEQ multiplex PCR, while TCRdb's copy carries only in-frame clones and drops some. The table lists 6,000 to 8,500 clones, 81% of them singletons, with 4.5% to 5% in the top ten. The sample was ileal tissue. This TCR derives from an adult with Crohn's disease. The rearrangement joins TRBV4-1 to TRBJ1-6; no clear D gene. The CDR3 loop reads CASSHPNIGIQSSPLHF. The CDR3 coding sequence is TGCGCCAGCAGCCACCCCAACATCGGGATACAAAGTTCACCCCTCCACTTT.